This TCR beta chain comes out of a study of blood T cell repertoires in COVID-19 (dated by TCRdb to about 2020). As for the study more broadly: Samples covering the acute and convalescent phases of COVID-19 were provided by collaborators in the United States, Italy and Spain. Deeply sampled blood TCRbeta repertoires from subjects exposed to, actively infected with, or recovered from COVID-19 were included in the dataset. A freely available public database, intended as a resource for researchers studying the immune response to SARS-CoV-2, is where the repertoires were released. Where HLA class I and class II types were available, the types were taken from metadata supplied by the sample provider, not from assay-based typing. The samples were drawn from the first 160 participants of the ongoing ImmuneRACE study and from 950 to 1,500 subjects provided by 6 global collaborators. Nearly every sample came with metadata listing a de-identified subject ID, COVID-19 status, age in years and sex. The material from the prospective study consisted of cDNA or gDNA derived from T cells, B-cell-depleted T cells, or PBMCs.

In Seattle, one collaborating source enrolled patients while the infection was active and tracked those patients longitudinally over the course of disease. Collaborating institutions collected whole blood in K2EDTA tubes following their own protocols. Collaborator samples were shipped for TCRbeta analysis as frozen whole blood, isolated PBMCs, or DNA extracted from either sample type. What the work shows at the level of the full study, not this receptor alone: The quantity of clinical and demographic metadata differed by source and by participant and was supplied without curation.

In the case of this clone: The antigen it recognizes is unknown. Nothing much larger sits one base from this clone, and base qualities are not available.

TCRbeta CDR3 regions were amplified from genomic DNA by means of the immunoSEQ Assay, a bias-controlled multiplex PCR. Processing in the source paper ran as follows. The number of nucleated cells in each sample was estimated by amplification of reference gene primers within the assay. Sequence reads were collapsed and filtered to measure the absolute abundance of every unique TCRbeta CDR3 rearrangement. For each sample, productive Simpson clonality was calculated as the square root of Simpson's diversity index across productive rearrangements. The table was pulled from immuneACCESS by TCRdb, which kept in-frame rearrangements only. Such tables lose some clones; where checked, under half of the loss comes from unresolved V genes, and the rest has no known cause. D and trimming come from the DNA, and the V and J calls and clone size come from that table. The sample table lists about 160,000 clones, about 85% of them with a count of one. The top ten constitute under 6% of the sample.

Trimming takes 4 bases off V and 9 bases off J; junction bases not matched to a gene: 6. According to the germline V gene, CDR1 reads SGHTA and CDR2 reads FQGTGA. The CDR3 holds 13 amino acids from the cysteine to the phenylalanine. Only the CDR3 region is kept as DNA, spanning 39 bases read in frame from base 1. The sequencing sample was made of peripheral blood. This clonotype was obtained from a woman aged 50 to 60 with COVID-19, enrolled during active disease. This receptor chain uses TRBV7-3 and TRBJ2-1, with 7 bases in between that match TRBD2. Here is the DNA: TGTGCCAGCAGCTCTAGCGGAGGGCTTGAGCAGTTCTTC. Protein translation: CASSSSGGLEQFF.